This entry is about one T cell receptor (beta chain). Its antigen is not known. The CDR3 has 14 amino acids. Germline V lookup: CDR1 SNHLY, CDR2 FYNNEI. The V gene end was trimmed by 8 bases and the J gene end by 6 bases; junction bases not matched to a gene: 7. The source of the sample is a study of T cell responses to AZD1222 COVID-19 vaccine. Study-wide findings and caveats: Without day 14 samples, only post-peak T cell repertoires were studied. Unmutated variant regions are reportedly targeted by nearly half of spike-specific TCRs.

Sequenced by immunoSEQ multiplex PCR; TCRdb stores in-frame clones only, minus some. The sample lists some 180,000 clones, around 90% occurring once. The sample in question was peripheral blood, obtained 28 days after the second AZD1222 dose. The chain is built from TRBV2 and TRBJ2-1; 10 positions match TRBD2. The sequence was obtained from an adult who received the AZD1222 COVID-19 vaccine. CDR3 region: CASASGREGNEQFF. CDR3 nucleotide sequence: TGTGCCAGCGCCAGCGGGAGGGAAGGCAATGAGCAGTTCTTC.